This T cell receptor (beta chain) derives from a study of T cells in Graves' hyperthyroidism and ophthalmopathy. The hyperthyroidism was newly diagnosed and had lasted under 2 months; the patients were aged 18 to 65. TCR beta CDR3 regions were amplified from RNA. First-round RT-PCR targeting the TCR CDR3 was performed with the HTBI primer set. One entry per CDR3 protein, called by TCRdb with MiXCR from the multiplex PCR reads. The table lists some 560,000 distinct CDR3 sequences, approximately 14% of them singletons. V lost 1 base to trimming and J lost 4 bases; unmatched junction nucleotides: 4. Germline V gene lookup returns CDR1 SSHAT and CDR2 FNYEAQ (reference sequence). The CDR3 is 16 residues long. This clonotype showed up many times. Its antigen is currently unknown. Whole-study findings and limits: For ophthalmopathy, model prediction preceded onset by a median about 6.2 months.

The sequence was obtained from a woman in her twenties or thirties with Graves' hyperthyroidism. This rearrangement joins TRBV7-7 to TRBJ2-2; TRBD2 matches at 9 bases. The sample consisted of blood. CDR3 loop: CASSLELAGGTGELFF. DNA for the CDR3: TGTGCCAGCAGCTTAGAACTAGCGGGTGGCACCGGGGAGCTGTTTTTT.